This TCR beta chain was recorded in a study of blood T cells in healthy people across ages. Notes on the study in general: Older age went with lower TCR beta diversity per million T cells, in a roughly linear way.

With each sample, at least 5 micrograms of total RNA were extracted. With a J-beta primer mix and a sample-barcoded 5' primer, a second PCR ran roughly 7 to 11 cycles. Every single cDNA molecule received a tag from a template-switch adaptor with 12 random nucleotides. TCRdb passed the 5' RACE reads through MiXCR, listing each CDR3 protein once. Seen here are 1.5 million to 2 million distinct CDR3 sequences, roughly two fifths observed once, and the top ten hold roughly 23%. This clonotype was seen ten or more times. Antigen specificity is unknown. Germline V gene lookup returns CDR1 SQVTM and CDR2 ANQGSEA. The V gene lost 7 bases and the J gene lost 3 bases, with 16 bases spanning the gap. CDR3 size: 13 residues.

This sequence was found in a human donor in good health. This chain joins TRBV29-1 and TRBJ2-7; a possible D gene is TRBD2 (6 bases). The sequenced sample consisted of blood. DNA of the CDR3: TGCAGCGGCAGGGACTCTTGGGACTACGAGCAGTACTTC. Translating gives CSGRDSWDYEQYF.